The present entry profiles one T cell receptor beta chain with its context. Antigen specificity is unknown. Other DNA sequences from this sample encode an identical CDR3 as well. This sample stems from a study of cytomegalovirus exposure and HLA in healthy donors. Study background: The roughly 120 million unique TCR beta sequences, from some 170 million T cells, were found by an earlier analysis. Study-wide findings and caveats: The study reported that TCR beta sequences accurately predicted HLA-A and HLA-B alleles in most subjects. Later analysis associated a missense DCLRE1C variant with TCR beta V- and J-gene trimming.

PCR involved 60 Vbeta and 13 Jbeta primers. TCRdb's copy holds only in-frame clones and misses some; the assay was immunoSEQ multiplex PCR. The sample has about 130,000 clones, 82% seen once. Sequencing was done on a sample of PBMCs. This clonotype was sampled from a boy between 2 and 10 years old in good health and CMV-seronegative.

As DNA, the CDR3 is TGTGCCAGCAGTGACTCTACAGGGGGCGCAGATACGCAGTATTTT. Protein: CASSDSTGGADTQYF. The V call is TRBV6-4, the J call TRBJ2-3, with 9 bases lining up with TRBD1. V was clipped by 0 bases and J by 4 bases; unmatched bases: 2. Germline V lookup: CDR1 MRHNA, CDR2 SNTAGT. This CDR3 contains 15 residues.